These 17 T cell receptor beta chains were all obtained from the same sample, sequenced in a study of shared clonotypes between healthy human individuals. Profiling relied on immunoSEQ multiplex PCR, and the TCRdb table lists in-frame clones only, not all of them. The repertoire consists of 2 million to 2.5 million clones, with approximately 94% occurring once and the leading ten covering less than 0.15%. Sequenced: naive CD4+ T cells sorted from blood. Subset given: CD45RA+ positively selected. Every receptor here comes from a man aged 18 to 35 in good health.

The chain uses TRBV25-1 and TRBJ2-1; TRBD2 is a possible D gene (5 bases). The CDR3 is made up of 15 amino acids. Germline V gene sequence: CDR1 MGHDK, CDR2 SYGVNS. The V and J ends lost 6 bases and 3 bases respectively, with 15 bases between them. CDR3 loop: CASRPAEGSYNEQFF. The CDR3, as DNA: TGTGCCAGCAGGCCAGCTGAGGGTAGCTACAATGAGCAGTTCTTC.

The CDR3 bases are TGTGCCAGCAGCTTGGCAACAGTAGGCACAGATACGCAGTATTTT. The encoded protein is CASSLATVGTDTQYF. The chain recombines TRBV5-4 with TRBJ2-3, with unresolved D. V lost 0 bases and J lost 1, with 9 bases in between. The CDR3 runs to 15 residues. The germline V gene encodes CDR1 SGHNT and CDR2 YYREEE (reference sequence). Combining the CDR3 with reference TRBV5-4 and TRBJ2-3 gives the whole variable domain ETGVTQSPTHLIKTRGQQVTLRCSSQSGHNTVSWYQQALGQGPQFIFQYYREEENGRGNFPPRFSGLQFPNYSSELNVNALELDDSALYLCASSLATVGTDTQYFGPGTRLTVL.

This sequence joins TRBV19 and TRBJ1-1, with TRBD1 as a possible D gene (6 bases). The length of the CDR3 is 15 residues. Germline V gives CDR1 LNHDA, CDR2 SQIVND (reference sequence). With 4 bases removed from V and 3 bases from J, the gap between germline ends came to 15 bases. The CDR3 is CASSTLTGSYTEAFF. CDR3 sequence (DNA): TGTGCCAGTAGTACTTTAACAGGGAGCTACACTGAAGCTTTCTTT.

The rearrangement uses TRBV6-1 and TRBJ1-2, with TRBD1 as a possible D gene (5 bases). This CDR3 has 15 residues. Germline values: CDR1 MNHNS, CDR2 SASEGT. Between the trimmed V and J ends, which lost 0 bases and 4 bases, there was a span of 12 bases. Written as DNA, the CDR3 is TGTGCCAGCAGTGAAGCGCTGGGGGGTAGCTATGGCTACACCTTC. This encodes CASSEALGGSYGYTF.

The chain recombines TRBV10-3 with TRBJ1-1, with D possibly TRBD1 on 5 matching bases. The germline CDR1 and CDR2 sequences are ENHRY and SYGVKD. The V and J ends lost 0 bases and 1 base respectively, with 9 bases between them. The CDR3 totals 15 residues. The CDR3 DNA sequence: TGTGCCATCAGTGAGTCGGGAGGGGCGAACACTGAAGCTTTCTTT. Its protein product is CAISESGGANTEAFF.

The genes are TRBV10-3 and TRBJ2-5; TRBD1 matches 8 bases. CDR1 and CDR2 (germline): ENHRY, SYGVKD. This CDR3 spans 15 amino acids. After removal of 5 bases from V and 7 bases from J, the junction contained 12 bases not matched to a gene. CDR3 DNA: TGTGCCATCAGTTCCACGACAGGGGTGGGCAGGACCCAGTACTTC. It codes for CAISSTTGVGRTQYF.

The chain links TRBV5-1 to TRBJ2-7; the match to TRBD1 covers 9 bases. The germline V gene has CDR1 SGHRS and CDR2 YFSETQ. Trimming removed 3 bases from V and 3 bases from J; junction bases left unmatched: 7. CDR3 length: 15 amino acids. This chain's CDR3 is CASSWGTGFLYEQYF. In nucleotides, the CDR3 is TGCGCCAGCAGCTGGGGGACAGGGTTCCTCTACGAGCAGTACTTC.

J is TRBJ2-1 and V is TRBV28, with a weak D call TRBD2 (5 bases). V lost 5 bases, J lost 6 bases, and 14 bases lay in between. This CDR3 comprises 14 residues. The germline V gene encodes CDR1 MDHEN and CDR2 SYDVKM. CDR3 sequence: CASSSRGRSNEQFF. The CDR3 DNA reads as TGTGCCAGCAGTAGTCGGGGAAGGTCCAATGAGCAGTTCTTC.

The chain couples TRBV5-4 to TRBJ2-1; TRBD2 aligns across 10 bases. This CDR3 comprises 15 residues. V lost 0 bases to trimming and J lost 8 bases; unmatched junction nucleotides: 5. Germline loops: CDR1 SGHNT, CDR2 YYREEE (reference sequence). The DNA of the CDR3 is TGTGCCAGCAGCTTGGAGGGACTAGCGAAGGATGAGCAGTTCTTC. Its protein is CASSLEGLAKDEQFF.

Turning to this clone: At the DNA level, this CDR3 is encoded by other sequences in the same sample as well. V and J are TRBV7-9 and TRBJ1-1; D remains unclear. V was clipped by 0 bases and J by 0 bases, with 5 bases between them. The CDR3 is 14 amino acids. Germline-derived CDR1 and CDR2 are SEHNR and FQNEAQ (reference sequence). The chain's CDR3 is CASSLALVNTEAFF. In DNA, the CDR3 is TGTGCCAGCAGCTTAGCGTTGGTGAACACTGAAGCTTTCTTT.

This clone was detected once. This chain connects TRBV6-4 to TRBJ1-6, with D maybe TRBD1 (6 bases). Germline V CDR1 and CDR2: MRHNA, SNTAGT. This CDR3 has 15 amino acids. Trimming removed 2 bases from V and 3 bases from J, with 8 bases in between. Written as DNA, the CDR3 is TGTGCCAGCAGTGACAGGGGGATCTATAATTCACCCCTCCACTTT. This encodes CASSDRGIYNSPLHF.

The chain recombines TRBV11-2 with TRBJ2-7; 7 bases agree with TRBD2. The CDR3 sequence is 12 residues long. V trimming: 4 bases; J trimming: 6 bases; junction bases outside the gene matches: 3. Per the germline V gene, CDR1 is SGHAT and CDR2 is FQNNGV. The CDR3 DNA is TGTGCCAGCAGCTCATTAGCGGGCGAGCAGTACTTC. This encodes CASSSLAGEQYF. Using reference TRBV11-2 and TRBJ2-7 for the parts outside the CDR3, the full variable domain is EAGVAQSPRYKIIEKRQSVAFWCNPISGHATLYWYQQILGQGPKLLIQFQNNGVVDDSQLPKDRFSAERLKGVDSTLKIQPAKLEDSAVYLCASSSLAGEQYFGPGTRLTVT.

The rearrangement uses TRBV10-3 and TRBJ2-1; 11 nucleotides line up with TRBD2. This CDR3 region has 17 residues. Germline values: CDR1 ENHRY, CDR2 SYGVKD. Trimming removed 9 bases from V and 2 bases from J; junction bases left unmatched: 12. The CDR3 DNA sequence: TGTGCCATTTCGTCGCTAGCGGGAGGCAAAACCTACAATGAGCAGTTCTTC. Protein sequence: CAISSLAGGKTYNEQFF.

The genes are TRBV6-6 and TRBJ1-2; 7 bases are a match to TRBD1. CDR1 and CDR2 from the germline V gene are MNHNY and SVGAGI (reference sequence). The length of the CDR3 is 12 residues. With V trimmed by 5 bases and J by 4 bases, 1 base remained unmatched. CDR3 coding DNA: TGTGCCAGCAGTCGGGACAGCTATGGCTACACCTTC. It yields the protein CASSRDSYGYTF.

This rearrangement joins TRBV9 to TRBJ2-3, with D possibly TRBD2 on 5 matching bases. Germline CDR1 and CDR2: SGDLS and YYNGEE. The CDR3 totals 14 residues. Deletions cut 2 bases from V and 4 bases from J, with 11 bases between. The CDR3 region has the DNA TGTGCCAGCAGCGTGTTAGAGAGGGCAGATACGCAGTATTTT. Protein sequence: CASSVLERADTQYF.

This clone was observed a single time. V is TRBV6-1 and J is TRBJ1-4, with D unresolved. This CDR3 comprises 14 residues. V gave up 10 bases and J gave up 3 bases, with 15 bases separating them. Germline values: CDR1 MNHNS, CDR2 SASEGT. Here the CDR3 reads CATQLGGANEKLFF. In nucleotides, the CDR3 is TGTGCCACCCAACTAGGCGGAGCTAATGAAAAACTGTTTTTT.

Turning to this clone: In the same sample, other DNA sequences code for this CDR3. V gene TRBV5-1 combines with J gene TRBJ1-5; D uncertain. The CDR3 has 15 residues. CDR1 is SGHRS, CDR2 YFSETQ, per germline. Trimming took off 0 bases at V and 2 bases at J, with 9 bases between the two ends. CDR3 nucleotides: TGCGCCAGCAGCTTGGGCTCAGGTGGCAATCAGCCCCAGCATTTT. Protein sequence: CASSLGSGGNQPQHF.